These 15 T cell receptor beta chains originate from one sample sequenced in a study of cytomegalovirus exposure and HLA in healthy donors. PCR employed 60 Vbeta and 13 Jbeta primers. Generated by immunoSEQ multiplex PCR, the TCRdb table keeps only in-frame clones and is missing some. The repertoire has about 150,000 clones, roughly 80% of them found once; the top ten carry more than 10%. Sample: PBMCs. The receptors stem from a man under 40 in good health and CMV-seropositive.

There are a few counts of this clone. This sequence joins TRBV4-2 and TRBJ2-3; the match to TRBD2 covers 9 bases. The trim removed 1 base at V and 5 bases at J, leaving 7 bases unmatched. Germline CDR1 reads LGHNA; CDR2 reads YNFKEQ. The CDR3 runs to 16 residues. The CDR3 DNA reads TGTGCCAGCAGCCAAGGGTTAGCGGGAGATGGAGATACGCAGTATTTT. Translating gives CASSQGLAGDGDTQYF.

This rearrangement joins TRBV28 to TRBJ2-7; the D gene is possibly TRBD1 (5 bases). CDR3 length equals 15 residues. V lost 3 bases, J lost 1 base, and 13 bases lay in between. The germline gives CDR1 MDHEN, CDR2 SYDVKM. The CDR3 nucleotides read TGTGCCAGCAGTTTCACAGGAGCTGGGTCCTACGAGCAGTACTTC. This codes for CASSFTGAGSYEQYF.

CDR3 nucleotides: TGTGCCAGCAGCTTAGACTCAGGGAAGGCCAAAAACATTCAGTACTTC. This sequence encodes CASSLDSGKAKNIQYF. This chain joins TRBV7-2 and TRBJ2-4; D is possibly TRBD1 (5 bases). V was clipped by 1 base and J by 1 base, with 11 bases between them. CDR3 length: 16 amino acids. Looked up from germline, CDR1 is SGHTA and CDR2 is FQGNSA.

The CDR3 protein is CASSRGTGGFGTGELFF. In nucleotides, the CDR3 is TGTGCCAGCTCCCGCGGGACAGGGGGTTTCGGGACGGGGGAGCTGTTTTTT. This chain joins TRBV5-6 and TRBJ2-2; 11 bases are shared with TRBD1. Trimming cost V 7 bases and J 8 bases; bases outside gene matches: 16. CDR3 length: 17 residues. From germline, CDR1 is SGHDT and CDR2 YYEEEE.

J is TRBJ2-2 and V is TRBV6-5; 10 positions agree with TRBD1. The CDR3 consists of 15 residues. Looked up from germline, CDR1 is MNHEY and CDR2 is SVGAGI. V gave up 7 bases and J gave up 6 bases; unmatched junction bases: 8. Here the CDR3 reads CASTRGTGVSGELFF. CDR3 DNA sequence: TGTGCCAGCACCCGGGGGACAGGGGTCTCCGGGGAGCTGTTTTTT.

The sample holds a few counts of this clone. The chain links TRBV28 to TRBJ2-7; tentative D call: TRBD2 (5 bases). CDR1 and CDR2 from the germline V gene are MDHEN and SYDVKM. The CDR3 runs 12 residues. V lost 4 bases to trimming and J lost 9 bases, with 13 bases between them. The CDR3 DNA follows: TGTGCCAGCAGTTACCGGGGTAGGCTGCAGTACTTC. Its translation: CASSYRGRLQYF.

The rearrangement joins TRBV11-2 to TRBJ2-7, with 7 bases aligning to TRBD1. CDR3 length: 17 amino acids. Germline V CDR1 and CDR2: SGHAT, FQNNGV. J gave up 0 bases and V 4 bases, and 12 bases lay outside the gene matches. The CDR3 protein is CASSSGGDTRDSYEQYF. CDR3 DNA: TGTGCCAGCAGCTCAGGGGGAGACACTCGCGACTCCTACGAGCAGTACTTC.

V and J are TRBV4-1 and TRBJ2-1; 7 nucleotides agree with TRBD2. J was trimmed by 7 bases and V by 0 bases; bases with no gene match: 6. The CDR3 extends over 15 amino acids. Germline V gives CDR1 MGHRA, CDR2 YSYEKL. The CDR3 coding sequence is TGCGCCAGCAGCCAAGATGGGAGGGAAGTGAATGAGCAGTTCTTC. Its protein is CASSQDGREVNEQFF.

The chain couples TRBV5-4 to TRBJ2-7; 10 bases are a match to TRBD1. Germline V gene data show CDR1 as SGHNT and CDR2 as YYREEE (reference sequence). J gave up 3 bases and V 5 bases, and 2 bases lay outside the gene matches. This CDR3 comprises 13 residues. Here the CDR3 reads CASSRDRGYEQYF. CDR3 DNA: TGTGCCAGCAGTAGGGACAGGGGCTACGAGCAGTACTTC.

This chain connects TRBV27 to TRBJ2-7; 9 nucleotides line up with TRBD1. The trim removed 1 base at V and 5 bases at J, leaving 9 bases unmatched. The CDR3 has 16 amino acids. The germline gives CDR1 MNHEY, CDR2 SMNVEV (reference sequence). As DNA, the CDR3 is TGTGCCAGCAGTTTATACCGGACAGGGGTAACAAACGAGCAGTACTTC. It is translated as CASSLYRTGVTNEQYF.

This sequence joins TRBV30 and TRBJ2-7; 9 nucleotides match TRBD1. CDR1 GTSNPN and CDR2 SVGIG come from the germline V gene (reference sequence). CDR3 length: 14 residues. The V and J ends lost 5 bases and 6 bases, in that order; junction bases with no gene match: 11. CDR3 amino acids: CAWGPTGGFGEQYF. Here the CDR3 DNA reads TGTGCCTGGGGACCCACAGGGGGCTTTGGCGAGCAGTACTTC.

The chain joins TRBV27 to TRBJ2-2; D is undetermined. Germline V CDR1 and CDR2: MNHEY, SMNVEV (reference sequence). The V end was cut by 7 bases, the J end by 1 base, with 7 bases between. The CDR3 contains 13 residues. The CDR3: CASTSLNTGELFF. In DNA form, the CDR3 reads TGTGCCAGCACTAGTCTGAACACCGGGGAGCTGTTTTTT.

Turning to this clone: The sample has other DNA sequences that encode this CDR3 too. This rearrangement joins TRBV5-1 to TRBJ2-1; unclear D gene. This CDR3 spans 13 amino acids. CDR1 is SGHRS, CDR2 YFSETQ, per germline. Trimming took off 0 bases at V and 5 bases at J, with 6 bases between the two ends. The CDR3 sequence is CASSLDYNNEQFF. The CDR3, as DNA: TGCGCCAGCAGCTTGGACTATAACAATGAGCAGTTCTTC.

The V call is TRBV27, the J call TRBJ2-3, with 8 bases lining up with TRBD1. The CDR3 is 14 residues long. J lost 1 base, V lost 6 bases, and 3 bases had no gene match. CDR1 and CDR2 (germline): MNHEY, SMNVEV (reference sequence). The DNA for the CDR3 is TGTGCCAGCAGCGACAGGGGTGGCACAGATACGCAGTATTTT. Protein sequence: CASSDRGGTDTQYF.

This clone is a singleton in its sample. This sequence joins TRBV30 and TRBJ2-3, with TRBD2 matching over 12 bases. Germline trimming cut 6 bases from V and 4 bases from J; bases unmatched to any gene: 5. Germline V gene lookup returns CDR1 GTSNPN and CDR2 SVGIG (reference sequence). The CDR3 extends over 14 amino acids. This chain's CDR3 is CACSTSGSPDTQYF. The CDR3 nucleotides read TGTGCCTGCTCGACTAGCGGGAGCCCAGATACGCAGTATTTT.